The 30 T cell receptor beta chains below all came from one sample that was sequenced in a study of blood T cell repertoires in COVID-19. Generated by immunoSEQ multiplex PCR, the TCRdb table keeps only in-frame clones and is missing some. Of 300,000 to 400,000 clones listed, around 90% were seen once; the top ten hold roughly 5%. Material for sequencing was PBMCs or T cells enriched from blood (not recorded which). These TCRs come from a man aged 60 to 69 who had recovered from COVID-19.

The rearrangement links TRBV6-2 or TRBV6-3 to TRBJ2-1, with D possibly matching TRBD2 (6 bases). The CDR3 loop spans 16 amino acids. V was trimmed by 2 bases and J by 0 bases, leaving 11 bases between them. Per the germline V gene, CDR1 is MNHEY and CDR2 is SVGEGT. The CDR3 sequence is CASSYREINSYNEQFF. CDR3 nucleotide sequence: TGTGCCAGCAGTTACCGGGAGATCAACTCCTACAATGAGCAGTTCTTC.

In this sample, this clone turned up once. The rearrangement links TRBV11-3 to TRBJ2-7; no clear D gene. Trimming cost V 3 bases and J 2 bases, with 8 bases left between them. Germline CDR1 reads SGHNT; CDR2 reads YENEEA. The CDR3 consists of 13 residues. The chain's CDR3 is CASSFSNTYEQYF. CDR3 bases: TGTGCCAGCAGCTTCAGTAATACCTACGAGCAGTACTTC.

The chain has TRBV15 and TRBJ2-5; 7 bases map to TRBD2. Trimming at V came to 3 bases and at J to 5 bases, leaving 15 bases not matched to a gene. Per the germline V gene, CDR1 is LNHNV and CDR2 is YYDKDF (reference sequence). The CDR3 length is 17 residues. CDR3 in DNA: TGTGCCACCAGCAGGGAACACCCTGCGGGGGAGGGGGAGACCCAGTACTTC. Protein: CATSREHPAGEGETQYF.

A note on this clone: This same CDR3 is encoded by further DNA sequences in the sample. The chain is built from TRBV28 and TRBJ2-7; D remains unclear. Germline lookup yields CDR1 MDHEN and CDR2 SYDVKM. V lost 1 base, J lost 2 bases, and 3 bases lay in between. The length of the CDR3 is 12 residues. CDR3 DNA sequence: TGTGCCAGCAGTTTATCTGCCTACGAGCAGTACTTC. Amino acid sequence: CASSLSAYEQYF.

The rearrangement joins TRBV27 to TRBJ2-1; 11 nucleotides agree with TRBD2. The trim removed 5 bases at V and 1 base at J, leaving 4 bases unmatched. The germline V gene has CDR1 MNHEY and CDR2 SMNVEV (reference sequence). The CDR3 covers 16 residues. The CDR3 DNA follows: TGTGCCAGCAGTCCTAGCGGGAGGTGGTCCTACAATGAGCAGTTCTTC. This encodes CASSPSGRWSYNEQFF.

The chain combines TRBV9 with TRBJ1-2; TRBD1 matches 8 bases. The CDR3 extends over 16 amino acids. CDR1 SGDLS and CDR2 YYNGEE come from the germline V gene. J gave up 4 bases and V 3 bases, and 11 bases lay outside the gene matches. The CDR3 here is CASSASTGESGYGYTF. The DNA of the CDR3 is TGTGCCAGCAGCGCCTCGACAGGGGAGTCTGGCTATGGCTACACCTTC.

This chain connects TRBV19 to TRBJ2-5; a weak D match, TRBD2 (6 bases). This CDR3 is 14 amino acids long. The ends were cut back, 6 bases at V and 5 bases at J, with 16 bases in the middle. The germline CDR1 and CDR2 sequences are LNHDA and SQIVND (reference sequence). CDR3 sequence reads: CASRGAREDETQYF. CDR3 bases: TGTGCCAGTAGAGGTGCCAGGGAGGACGAGACCCAGTACTTC.

This sequence joins TRBV5-1 and TRBJ2-5; tentatively, D is TRBD1 (6 bases). The CDR3 length is 14 residues. Germline CDR1 reads SGHRS; CDR2 reads YFSETQ. Trimming stripped 2 bases from V and 6 bases from J, with 14 bases between. The CDR3 here is CASSFGAGDKTQYF. The CDR3 DNA sequence: TGCGCCAGCAGCTTTGGGGCAGGGGACAAGACCCAGTACTTC.

This sequence joins TRBV19 and TRBJ2-7; D not resolved. CDR3 size: 13 residues. The V end lost 4 bases, the J end lost 1 base, and 8 bases lay between the germline ends. The germline V gene encodes CDR1 LNHDA and CDR2 SQIVND (reference sequence). CDR3 sequence (DNA): TGTGCCAGTAGTACCACACCATCCTACGAGCAGTACTTC. This gives the protein CASSTTPSYEQYF.

The chain has TRBV10-1 and TRBJ2-1; TRBD2 matches 11 bases. This CDR3 is 15 amino acids long. Germline CDR1 reads WNHNN; CDR2 reads SYGVQD (reference sequence). After removal of 3 bases from V and 4 bases from J, the junction contained 2 bases not matched to a gene. This CDR3 reads CASSETSGRYNEQFF. The CDR3 DNA reads TGCGCCAGCAGTGAAACTAGCGGGAGATACAATGAGCAGTTCTTC.

A few counts support this clone. The chain combines TRBV6-5 with TRBJ2-4, with a tentative D call TRBD1 (6 bases). The V end was cut by 7 bases, the J end by 5 bases, with 15 bases between. The CDR3 extends over 14 amino acids. Germline loops: CDR1 MNHEY, CDR2 SVGAGI. The CDR3 reads CASKAGVWENIQYF. The CDR3 nucleotides are TGTGCCAGCAAGGCAGGGGTTTGGGAAAACATTCAGTACTTC.

This clone was detected only once. V usage is TRBV19 and J usage is TRBJ1-2; 9 bases agree with TRBD1. The germline gives CDR1 LNHDA, CDR2 SQIVND (reference sequence). The CDR3 is 12 residues long. V dropped 10 bases and J dropped 5; count of bases not matched to a gene: 5. CDR3 coding DNA: TGTGCCACCGGGACAGGGAGGTATGGCTACACCTTC. Translation gives CATGTGRYGYTF.

J is TRBJ2-1 and V is TRBV18; 14 bases fit TRBD2. Germline V gene data show CDR1 as KGHSH and CDR2 as LQKENI. CDR3 length: 16 amino acids. Trimming at V came to 0 bases and at J to 5 bases, leaving 0 bases not matched to a gene. The CDR3 reads CASSPPGLAGDNEQFF. The DNA of the CDR3 is TGTGCCAGCTCACCACCGGGACTAGCGGGAGACAATGAGCAGTTCTTC.

The chain carries TRBV10-3 and TRBJ2-7; the D gene is possibly TRBD1 (5 bases). The CDR3 totals 14 residues. V was shortened by 0 bases and J by 6 bases, with 12 bases between the two germline ends. The germline gives CDR1 ENHRY, CDR2 SYGVKD. In DNA, the CDR3 is TGTGCCATCAGTGAGTCGACCAGGGAAGCCGAGCAGTACTTC. Its protein product is CAISESTREAEQYF.

This sequence joins TRBV11-2 and TRBJ2-1, with 13 bases matching TRBD2. This CDR3 is 14 amino acids long. CDR1 and CDR2 (germline): SGHAT, FQNNGV. The ends lost 5 bases at V and 8 bases at J; junction bases unmatched: 3. The CDR3 is CASSRTSGSHEQFF. The CDR3 DNA reads as TGTGCCAGCAGCCGGACTAGCGGGAGCCATGAGCAGTTCTTC.

This clone occurred once. The V call is TRBV24-1, the J call TRBJ2-1, with D unresolved. The germline CDR1 and CDR2 sequences are KGHDR and SFDVKD. V was pared by 9 bases and J by 0 bases, with 8 bases between. This CDR3 contains 13 residues. Here the CDR3 DNA reads TGTGCCACCCAGGCAAACTCCTACAATGAGCAGTTCTTC. It is translated as CATQANSYNEQFF.

The rearrangement joins TRBV28 to TRBJ2-1; TRBD2 might be the D (6 bases). There are 12 residues in the CDR3. Germline-derived CDR1 and CDR2 are MDHEN and SYDVKM. V was pared by 6 bases and J by 14 bases, with 17 bases between. The DNA of the CDR3 is TGTGCCAGCAGCCTACCCTCGGCTAGCGAGTTCTTC. Its protein is CASSLPSASEFF.

The chain has TRBV19 and TRBJ2-7, with 9 bases lining up with TRBD1. The germline V gene encodes CDR1 LNHDA and CDR2 SQIVND (reference sequence). The V gene end was trimmed by 6 bases and the J gene end by 3 bases; junction bases not matched to a gene: 9. The CDR3 is made up of 15 amino acids. The CDR3 DNA reads as TGTGCCAGTAGCAAATCACCGGGACAGGGCTACGAGCAGTACTTC. It codes for CASSKSPGQGYEQYF. Using reference TRBV19 and TRBJ2-7 for the parts outside the CDR3, the full variable domain is DGGITQSPKYLFRKEGQNVTLSCEQNLNHDAMYWYRQDPGQGLRLIYYSQIVNDFQKGDIAEGYSVSREKKESFPLTVTSAQKNPTAFYLCASSKSPGQGYEQYFGPGTRLTVT.

CDR3: CASSQDGTGGDTIYF. The DNA of the CDR3 is TGTGCCAGCAGCCAAGATGGGACAGGGGGAGACACCATATATTTT. J is TRBJ1-3 and V is TRBV3-1 (or the pseudogene TRBV3-2), with TRBD1 identical over 11 bases. The CDR3 consists of 15 residues. The germline gives CDR1 LGHDT, CDR2 YNNKEL (reference sequence). V shed 0 bases, J shed 8 bases, and the junction held 3 bases outside the gene matches.

The chain has TRBV19 and TRBJ2-2; TRBD1 matches at 10 bases. V gave up 10 bases and J gave up 4 bases; unmatched junction bases: 3. Germline-derived CDR1 and CDR2 are LNHDA and SQIVND (reference sequence). The CDR3 is made up of 13 amino acids. The DNA of the CDR3 is TGTGCCACTGGGACAGGGGCCACCGGGGAGCTGTTTTTT. Translated: CATGTGATGELFF.

V gene TRBV5-1 combines with J gene TRBJ2-3; TRBD2 matches at 11 bases. Germline CDR1 is SGHRS and CDR2 is YFSETQ. Trimming took 0 bases from V and 0 from J; bases not matched to a gene: 6. There are 18 residues in the CDR3. The CDR3 loop reads CASSLEKLAGASTDTQYF. The CDR3 DNA reads as TGCGCCAGCAGCTTGGAAAAACTAGCGGGAGCTAGCACAGATACGCAGTATTTT.

J is TRBJ2-2 and V is TRBV11-1; TRBD1 matches 9 bases. The V gene end was trimmed by 4 bases and the J gene end by 3 bases; junction bases not matched to a gene: 3. The length of the CDR3 is 15 residues. Germline lookup yields CDR1 SGHAT and CDR2 FQDESV (reference sequence). CDR3 loop: CASSSGQGDTGELFF. CDR3 bases: TGTGCCAGCAGCTCGGGACAGGGTGACACCGGGGAGCTGTTTTTT.

J is TRBJ2-7 and V is TRBV5-1; TRBD1 aligns across 8 bases. The J segment lost 3 bases and the V segment lost 4 bases, leaving 6 bases of the junction unmatched. This CDR3 region has 14 residues. CDR1 is SGHRS and CDR2 is YFSETQ in the germline V gene. The CDR3 sequence: CASSNGQGFYEQYF. The CDR3, as DNA: TGCGCCAGCAGCAACGGACAGGGCTTCTACGAGCAGTACTTC.

This chain uses TRBV4-2 with TRBJ1-6; 9 bases line up with TRBD1. CDR1 and CDR2 (germline): LGHNA, YNFKEQ. V gave up 4 bases and J gave up 5 bases; unmatched junction bases: 6. This CDR3 is built from 16 residues. The chain's CDR3 is CASSPPGTGNNSPLHF. CDR3 DNA sequence: TGTGCCAGCAGCCCCCCCGGGACAGGGAATAATTCACCCCTCCACTTT.

This chain connects TRBV7-2 to TRBJ2-1; a possible D gene is TRBD2 (5 bases). This CDR3 contains 14 residues. Germline V gene lookup returns CDR1 SGHTA and CDR2 FQGNSA. V was shortened by 8 bases and J by 0 bases, with 11 bases between the two germline ends. The CDR3 nucleotides read TGTGCCAGCCAACTAGGATACTCCTACAATGAGCAGTTCTTC. Protein: CASQLGYSYNEQFF.

This chain links TRBV7-3 with TRBJ2-5; D might be TRBD2 (7 bases). The CDR3 consists of 15 residues. The V gene's germline CDR1 is SGHTA and CDR2 FQGTGA. Trimming removed 5 bases from V and 4 bases from J, with 17 bases in between. The CDR3 nucleotides read TGTGCCAGCAGCCTCAGAGGGGGGGAATTAGAGACCCAGTACTTC. This codes for CASSLRGGELETQYF.

The chain has TRBV24-1 and TRBJ2-7; 10 bases fit TRBD2. V lost 5 bases, J lost 5 bases, and 11 bases stayed unmatched. There are 16 residues in the CDR3. Per germline, CDR1 KGHDR and CDR2 SFDVKD. CDR3 residues: CATSGPSGSARDEQYF. Here the CDR3 DNA reads TGTGCCACCAGTGGTCCTAGCGGGAGCGCTAGGGACGAGCAGTACTTC.

CDR3 bases: TGTGCCAGCAGCGTAGGGCCCTCTGGAAACACCATATATTTT. This encodes CASSVGPSGNTIYF. The rearrangement uses TRBV9 and TRBJ1-3; D gene unclear. This CDR3 has 14 amino acids. The V gene's germline CDR1 is SGDLS and CDR2 YYNGEE. V gave up 0 bases and J gave up 0 bases, with 4 bases separating them.

The rearrangement uses TRBV11-2 and TRBJ1-1, with 9 positions matching TRBD1. The length of the CDR3 is 15 residues. The J segment lost 7 bases and the V segment lost 2 bases, leaving 8 bases of the junction unmatched. Germline V lookup: CDR1 SGHAT, CDR2 FQNNGV. The CDR3 DNA reads as TGTGCCAGCAGCTTAAACAGGGGGCAAGTGAGTGAAGCTTTCTTT. It translates to CASSLNRGQVSEAFF.

The CDR3: CASSIAVSQPQHF. For the CDR3, the DNA is TGTGCCAGTAGTATAGCGGTATCTCAGCCCCAGCATTTT. The chain links TRBV19 to TRBJ1-5; D remains ambiguous. There are 13 residues in the CDR3. V gave up 1 base and J gave up 6 bases, with 7 bases separating them. CDR1 LNHDA and CDR2 SQIVND come from the germline V gene (reference sequence). Complete variable domain (other parts from reference TRBV19 and TRBJ1-5): DGGITQSPKYLFRKEGQNVTLSCEQNLNHDAMYWYRQDPGQGLRLIYYSQIVNDFQKGDIAEGYSVSREKKESFPLTVTSAQKNPTAFYLCASSIAVSQPQHFGDGTRLSIL.